Presented here are 17 T cell receptor beta chains from one specimen sequenced in a study of blood T cell repertoires in COVID-19. Only in-frame clones appear in the TCRdb table, and some are missing; sequencing was by immunoSEQ multiplex PCR. The table shows hundreds of thousands of clones, with about nine tenths occurring only once. Sequenced sample: PBMCs or T cells enriched from blood (not recorded which). The receptor set was obtained from a man in his late teens or twenties who had recovered from COVID-19.

This CDR3 is CASSFEGGLYEQYF. Written as DNA, the CDR3 is TGTGCCAGCAGTTTTGAGGGAGGCCTCTACGAGCAGTACTTC. V usage is TRBV27 and J usage is TRBJ2-7; a possible D gene is TRBD2 (6 bases). The CDR3 runs 14 residues. V shed 3 bases and J shed 3 bases, with 12 bases lying between them. The germline V gene has CDR1 MNHEY and CDR2 SMNVEV (reference sequence).

V usage is TRBV14 and J usage is TRBJ2-6; 9 positions match TRBD1. The length of the CDR3 is 19 residues. V gave up 4 bases and J gave up 0 bases; unmatched junction bases: 10. CDR1 and CDR2 (germline): SGHDN, FVKESK. The CDR3 region has the DNA TGTGCCAGCAGCCTCCTACGGGGACAGGGCCTCTCTGGGGCCAACGTCCTGACTTTC. Amino acids: CASSLLRGQGLSGANVLTF.

The chain uses TRBV28 and TRBJ1-4; 7 bases map to TRBD1. V was clipped by 7 bases and J by 8 bases; unmatched bases: 4. Germline CDR1 and CDR2: MDHEN and SYDVKM. This CDR3 spans 12 amino acids. The CDR3 loop is CASKTGYEKLFF. CDR3 DNA sequence: TGTGCCAGCAAGACAGGGTACGAAAAACTGTTTTTT.

This chain links TRBV3-1 (or the pseudogene TRBV3-2) with TRBJ2-7, with 9 nucleotides matching TRBD2. Trimming removed 0 bases from V and 0 bases from J; junction bases left unmatched: 6. CDR1 and CDR2 (germline): LGHDT, YNNKEL (reference sequence). The CDR3 is made up of 17 amino acids. CDR3 sequence reads: CASSQDFGSGSSYEQYF. In DNA form, the CDR3 reads TGTGCCAGCAGCCAAGATTTTGGTAGCGGGAGCTCCTACGAGCAGTACTTC.

V and J are TRBV3-1 (or the pseudogene TRBV3-2) and TRBJ2-7; D possibly corresponds to TRBD2 (5 bases). Trimming removed 4 bases at V and 1 base at J, with 17 bases between. Per the germline V gene, CDR1 is LGHDT and CDR2 is YNNKEL (reference sequence). The CDR3 extends over 16 amino acids. In DNA form, the CDR3 reads TGTGCCAGCAGCCGCGGAAGTCCGGGGTTGTCCTACGAGCAGTACTTC. As protein: CASSRGSPGLSYEQYF.

The chain has TRBV11-3 and TRBJ2-2; 11 bases agree with TRBD1. The CDR3 has 15 amino acids. Trimming took 10 bases from V and 6 from J; bases not matched to a gene: 10. The germline CDR1 and CDR2 sequences are SGHNT and YENEEA. The CDR3 DNA reads as TGTGCCACAGGGACAGGGGGTCTTACGGCCGGGGAGCTGTTTTTT. Protein: CATGTGGLTAGELFF.

This clone has a single count. CDR3 bases: TGCGCCAGCAGCCCTAACGCCGGCGGGCAGTACTTC. As protein: CASSPNAGGQYF. This chain joins TRBV10-1 and TRBJ2-7, with no clear D. V was shortened by 6 bases and J by 9 bases, with 15 bases between the two germline ends. Per germline, CDR1 WNHNN and CDR2 SYGVQD (reference sequence). This CDR3 contains 12 residues.

The rearrangement uses TRBV30 and TRBJ2-7; TRBD2 might be the D (5 bases). The CDR3 spans 12 residues. The germline V gene encodes CDR1 GTSNPN and CDR2 SVGIG (reference sequence). Between the trimmed V and J ends, which lost 2 bases and 6 bases, there was a span of 11 bases. CDR3 in DNA: TGTGCCTGGAGTTGGGAGTTGAGCGAGCAGTACTTC. Its protein is CAWSWELSEQYF. Combining the CDR3 with reference TRBV30 and TRBJ2-7 gives the whole variable domain SQTIHQWPATLVQPVGSPLSLECTVEGTSNPNLYWYRQAAGRGLQLLFYSVGIGQISSEVPQNLSASRPQDRQFILSSKKLLLSDSGFYLCAWSWELSEQYFGPGTRLTVT.

The V gene is TRBV3-1 (or the pseudogene TRBV3-2), the J gene TRBJ2-3, with 7 bases that match TRBD2. Germline CDR1 LGHDT, CDR2 YNNKEL (reference sequence). V shed 1 base, J shed 2 bases, and the junction held 9 bases outside the gene matches. The CDR3 is 17 amino acids. CDR3 in amino acids: CASSQGLLAAYTDTQYF. The CDR3 bases are TGTGCCAGCAGCCAAGGGCTTCTAGCGGCCTACACAGATACGCAGTATTTT.

On this clone itself: One junction end does not reproduce the germline sequence, and a read error may be involved. The rearrangement uses TRBV28 and TRBJ2-7; TRBD2 aligns across 16 bases. Looked up from germline, CDR1 is MDHEN and CDR2 is SYDVKM. The CDR3 contains 15 residues. The CDR3 DNA reads as TGTGCCAGCACCAATCCTTCGGGACTAGCGGGGGGGCCAATCTTC. It specifies CASTNPSGLAGGPIF.

The chain combines TRBV7-8 with TRBJ2-6; tentatively, D is TRBD1 (6 bases). The CDR3 loop spans 18 amino acids. The V and J ends lost 5 bases and 2 bases respectively, with 19 bases between them. From germline, CDR1 is SGHVS and CDR2 FQNEAQ. This chain's CDR3 is CASSKRDSGGAGANVLTF. The CDR3 nucleotides are TGTGCCAGCAGCAAGCGCGACTCTGGGGGCGCTGGGGCCAACGTCCTGACTTTC. The full variable domain, completed using reference TRBV7-8 and TRBJ2-6, is GAGVSQSPRYKVAKRGQDVALRCDPISGHVSLFWYQQALGQGPEFLTYFQNEAQLDKSGLPSDRFFAERPEGSVSTLKIQRTQQEDSAVYLCASSKRDSGGAGANVLTFGAGSRLTVL.

The chain has TRBV5-5 and TRBJ2-3; 10 nucleotides agree with TRBD1. The V segment lost 4 bases and the J segment 2 bases; nucleotides outside the gene matches: 4. The CDR3 extends over 15 amino acids. CDR1 is SGHKS and CDR2 is YYEKEE in the germline V gene (reference sequence). This CDR3 is CASSNRQGATDTQYF. For the CDR3, the DNA is TGTGCCAGCAGCAACCGACAGGGGGCCACAGATACGCAGTATTTT.

The chain is built from TRBV18 and TRBJ2-5, with 8 bases identical to TRBD1. The CDR3 runs to 15 residues. Losses at the gene ends were 6 bases for V and 4 bases for J; bases not matched to a gene: 10. CDR1 KGHSH and CDR2 LQKENI come from the germline V gene. In DNA form, the CDR3 reads TGTGCCAGCTCCCCCGGACAGGGAAGGGGAGAGACCCAGTACTTC. Translated, it gives CASSPGQGRGETQYF.

The chain employs TRBV10-2 and TRBJ2-5; the D is unclear. V was cut by 6 bases and J by 3 bases, with 11 bases left in between. CDR1 and CDR2 from the germline V gene are WSHSY and SAAADI. This CDR3 is built from 13 residues. The CDR3 DNA reads as TGCGCCAGCAGAGACAAAACGGAAGAGACCCAGTACTTC. Its protein is CASRDKTEETQYF.

This chain links TRBV28 with TRBJ2-2; D might be TRBD2 (6 bases). The CDR3 is 16 amino acids. The germline V gene encodes CDR1 MDHEN and CDR2 SYDVKM. V was shortened by 3 bases and J by 2 bases, with 13 bases between the two germline ends. The CDR3 loop reads CASSFGRWKNTGELFF. For the CDR3, the DNA is TGTGCCAGCAGTTTTGGGAGGTGGAAAAACACCGGGGAGCTGTTTTTT.

This chain connects TRBV9 to TRBJ2-1; 9 bases fit TRBD2. This CDR3 comprises 17 residues. The V gene's germline CDR1 is SGDLS and CDR2 YYNGEE. Losses at the gene ends were 2 bases for V and 4 bases for J; bases not matched to a gene: 10. For the CDR3, the DNA is TGTGCCAGCAGCGTTAGCGGGAGAGGCTCGCGTTACAATGAGCAGTTCTTC. Encoded protein: CASSVSGRGSRYNEQFF.

The chain joins TRBV11-3 to TRBJ2-7; 10 bases are shared with TRBD1. CDR1 SGHNT and CDR2 YENEEA come from the germline V gene. V lost 6 bases to trimming and J lost 5 bases; unmatched junction nucleotides: 4. The CDR3 is 13 amino acids. Here the CDR3 DNA reads TGTGCCAGCAGGCGGGACAGGGGCGACGAGCAGTACTTC. As protein: CASRRDRGDEQYF. The whole variable domain, filled in from reference TRBV11-3 and TRBJ2-7, reads EAGVVQSPRYKIIEKKQPVAFWCNPISGHNTLYWYLQNLGQGPELLIRYENEEAVDDSQLPKDRFSAERLKGVDSTLKIQPAELGDSAVYLCASRRDRGDEQYFGPGTRLTVT.